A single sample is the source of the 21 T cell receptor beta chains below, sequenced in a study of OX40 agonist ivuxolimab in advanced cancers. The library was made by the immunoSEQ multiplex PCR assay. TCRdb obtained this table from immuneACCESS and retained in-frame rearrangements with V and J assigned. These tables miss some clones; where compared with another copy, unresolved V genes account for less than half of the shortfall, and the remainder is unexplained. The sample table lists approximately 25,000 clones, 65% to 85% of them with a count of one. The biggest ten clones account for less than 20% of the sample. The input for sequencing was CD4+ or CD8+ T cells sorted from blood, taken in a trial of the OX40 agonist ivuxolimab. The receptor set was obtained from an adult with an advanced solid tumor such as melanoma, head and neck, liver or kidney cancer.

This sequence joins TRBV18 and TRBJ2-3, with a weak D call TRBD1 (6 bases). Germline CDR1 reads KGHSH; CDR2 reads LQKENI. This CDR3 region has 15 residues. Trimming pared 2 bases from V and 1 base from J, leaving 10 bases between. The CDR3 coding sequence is TGTGCCAGCTCACCATACACAGGGCGCACAGATACGCAGTATTTT. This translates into CASSPYTGRTDTQYF. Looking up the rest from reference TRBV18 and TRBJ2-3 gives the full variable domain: NAGVMQNPRHLVRRRGQEARLRCSPMKGHSHVYWYRQLPEEGLKFMVYLQKENIIDESGMPKERFSAEFPKEGPSILRIQQVVRGDSAAYFCASSPYTGRTDTQYFGPGTRLTVL.

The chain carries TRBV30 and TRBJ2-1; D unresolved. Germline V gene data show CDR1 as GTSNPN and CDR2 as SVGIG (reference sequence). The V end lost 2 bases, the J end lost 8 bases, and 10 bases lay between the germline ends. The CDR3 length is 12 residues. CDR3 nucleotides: TGTGCCTGGAGTTCGGCTAGGGATGAGCAGTTCTTC. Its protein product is CAWSSARDEQFF.

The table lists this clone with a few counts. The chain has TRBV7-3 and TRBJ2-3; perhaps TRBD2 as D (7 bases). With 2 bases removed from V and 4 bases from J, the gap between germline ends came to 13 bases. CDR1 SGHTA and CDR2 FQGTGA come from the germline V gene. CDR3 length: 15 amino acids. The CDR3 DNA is TGTGCCAGCAGCTTAGGGGGGGCAGTAGCAGATACGCAGTATTTT. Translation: CASSLGGAVADTQYF.

The CDR3 loop reads CASTETSGNEQFF. The CDR3 DNA is TGTGCCAGCACTGAGACTAGCGGAAATGAGCAGTTCTTC. The chain is built from TRBV11-1 and TRBJ2-1, with 9 bases identical to TRBD2. This CDR3 is 13 amino acids long. V was pared by 7 bases and J by 7 bases, with 5 bases of the junction left unmatched. Germline CDR1 SGHAT, CDR2 FQDESV (reference sequence).

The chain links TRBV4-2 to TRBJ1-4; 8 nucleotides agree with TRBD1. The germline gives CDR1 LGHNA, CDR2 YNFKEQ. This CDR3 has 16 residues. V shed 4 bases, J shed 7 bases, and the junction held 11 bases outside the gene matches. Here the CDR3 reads CASSRGPGQEGEKLFF. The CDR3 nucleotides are TGTGCCAGCAGCCGTGGACCGGGACAGGAAGGTGAAAAACTGTTTTTT.

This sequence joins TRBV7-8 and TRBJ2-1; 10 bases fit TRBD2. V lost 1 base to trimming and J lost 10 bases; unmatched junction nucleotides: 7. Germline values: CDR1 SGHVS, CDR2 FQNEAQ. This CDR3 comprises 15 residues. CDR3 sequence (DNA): TGTGCCAGCAGCTTAGGGCTAGCGGGAGACGGGGAGCAGTTCTTC. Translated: CASSLGLAGDGEQFF.

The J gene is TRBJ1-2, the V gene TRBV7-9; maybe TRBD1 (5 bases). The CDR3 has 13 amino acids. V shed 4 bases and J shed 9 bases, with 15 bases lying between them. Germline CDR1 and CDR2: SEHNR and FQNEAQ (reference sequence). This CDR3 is CASSWATGPSYTF. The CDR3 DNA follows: TGTGCCAGCAGCTGGGCTACGGGGCCTAGCTACACCTTC. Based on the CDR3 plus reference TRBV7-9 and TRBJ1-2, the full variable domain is DTGVSQNPRHKITKRGQNVTFRCDPISEHNRLYWYRQTLGQGPEFLTYFQNEAQLEKSRLLSDRFSAERPKGSFSTLEIQRTEQGDSAMYLCASSWATGPSYTFGSGTRLTVV.

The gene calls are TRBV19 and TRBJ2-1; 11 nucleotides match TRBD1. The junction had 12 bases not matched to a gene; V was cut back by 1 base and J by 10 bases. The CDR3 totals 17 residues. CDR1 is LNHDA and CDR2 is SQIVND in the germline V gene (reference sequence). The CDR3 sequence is CASSIGAGTGGFREQFF. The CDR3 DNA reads TGTGCCAGTAGTATAGGTGCCGGGACAGGGGGATTCCGGGAGCAGTTCTTC.

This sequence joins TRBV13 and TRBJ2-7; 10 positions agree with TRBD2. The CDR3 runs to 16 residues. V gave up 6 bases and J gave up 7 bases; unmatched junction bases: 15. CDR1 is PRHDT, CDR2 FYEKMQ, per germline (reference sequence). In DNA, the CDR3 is TGTGCCAGCAGGGATAATGGACTAGCGGCCCTTGGGGAGCAGTACTTC. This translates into CASRDNGLAALGEQYF.

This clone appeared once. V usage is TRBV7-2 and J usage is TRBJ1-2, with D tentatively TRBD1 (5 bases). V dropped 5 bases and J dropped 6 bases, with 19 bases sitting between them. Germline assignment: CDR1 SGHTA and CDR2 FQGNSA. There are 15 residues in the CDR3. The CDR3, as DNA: TGTGCCAGCAGCGTCCAGTCCGGGGCTTGGGATGGCTACACCTTC. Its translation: CASSVQSGAWDGYTF. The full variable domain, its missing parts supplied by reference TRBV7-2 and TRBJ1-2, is GAGVSQSPSNKVTEKGKDVELRCDPISGHTALYWYRQSLGQGLEFLIYFQGNSAPDKSGLPSDRFSAERTGGSVSTLTIQRTQQEDSAVYLCASSVQSGAWDGYTFGSGTRLTVV.

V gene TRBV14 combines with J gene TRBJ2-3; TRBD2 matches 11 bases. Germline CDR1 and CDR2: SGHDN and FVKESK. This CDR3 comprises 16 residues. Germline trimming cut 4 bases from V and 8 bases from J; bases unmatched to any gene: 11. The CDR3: CASSRLLAGVTSTQYF. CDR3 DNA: TGTGCCAGCAGCCGGTTACTAGCGGGAGTGACAAGTACGCAGTATTTT.

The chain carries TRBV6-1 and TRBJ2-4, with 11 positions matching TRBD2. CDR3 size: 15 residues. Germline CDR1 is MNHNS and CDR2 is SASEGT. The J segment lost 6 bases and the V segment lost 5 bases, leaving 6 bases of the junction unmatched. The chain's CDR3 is CASSIAGGPLNIQYF. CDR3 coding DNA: TGTGCCAGCAGTATAGCGGGAGGGCCATTAAACATTCAGTACTTC.

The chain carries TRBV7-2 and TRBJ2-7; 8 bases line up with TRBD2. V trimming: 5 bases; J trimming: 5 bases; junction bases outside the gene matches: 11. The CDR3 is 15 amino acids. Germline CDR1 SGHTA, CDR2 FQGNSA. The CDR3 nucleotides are TGTGCCAGCAGCCCTGGGACTAGGATTAACCACGAGCAGTACTTC. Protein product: CASSPGTRINHEQYF.

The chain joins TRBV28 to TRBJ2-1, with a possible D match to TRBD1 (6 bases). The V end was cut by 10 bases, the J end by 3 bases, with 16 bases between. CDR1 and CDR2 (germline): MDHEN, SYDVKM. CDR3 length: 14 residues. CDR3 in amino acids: CATIPGHLYNEQFF. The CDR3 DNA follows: TGTGCCACTATACCGGGACACCTCTACAATGAGCAGTTCTTC.

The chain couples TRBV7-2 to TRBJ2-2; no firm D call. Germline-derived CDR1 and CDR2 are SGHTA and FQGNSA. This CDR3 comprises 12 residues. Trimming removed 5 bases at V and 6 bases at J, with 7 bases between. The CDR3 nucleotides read TGTGCCAGCAGCCCTCCCTCCGGGGAGCTGTTTTTT. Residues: CASSPPSGELFF. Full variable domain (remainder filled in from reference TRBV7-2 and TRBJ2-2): GAGVSQSPSNKVTEKGKDVELRCDPISGHTALYWYRQSLGQGLEFLIYFQGNSAPDKSGLPSDRFSAERTGGSVSTLTIQRTQQEDSAVYLCASSPPSGELFFGEGSRLTVL.

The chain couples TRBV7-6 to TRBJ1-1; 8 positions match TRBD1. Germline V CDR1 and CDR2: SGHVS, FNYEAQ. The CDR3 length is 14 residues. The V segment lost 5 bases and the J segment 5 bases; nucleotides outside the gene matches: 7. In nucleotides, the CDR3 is TGTGCCAGCAGCCAAATACAGGGGGAAACTGAAGCTTTCTTT. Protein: CASSQIQGETEAFF.

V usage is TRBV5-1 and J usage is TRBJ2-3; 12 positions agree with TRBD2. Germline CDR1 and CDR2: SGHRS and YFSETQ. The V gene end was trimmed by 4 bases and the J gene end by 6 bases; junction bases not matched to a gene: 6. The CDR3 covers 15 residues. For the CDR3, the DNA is TGCGCCAGCAGCCCCCTAACTAGCGGGAGGGATACGCAGTATTTT. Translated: CASSPLTSGRDTQYF.

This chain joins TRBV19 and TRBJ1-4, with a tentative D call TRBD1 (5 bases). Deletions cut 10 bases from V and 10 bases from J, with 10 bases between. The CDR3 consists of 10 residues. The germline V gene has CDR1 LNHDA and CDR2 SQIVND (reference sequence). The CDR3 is CATGIGKLFF. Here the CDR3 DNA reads TGTGCCACAGGGATCGGAAAACTGTTTTTT.

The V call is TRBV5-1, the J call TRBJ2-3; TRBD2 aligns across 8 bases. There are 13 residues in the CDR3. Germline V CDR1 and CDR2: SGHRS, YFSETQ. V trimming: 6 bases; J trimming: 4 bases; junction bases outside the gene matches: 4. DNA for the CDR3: TGCGCCAGCATTAGCGGGACGGCAGATACGCAGTATTTT. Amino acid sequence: CASISGTADTQYF.

In DNA form, the CDR3 reads TGTGCCAGCTCAACGGGCCCCCTCGAGCAGTACTTC. It encodes CASSTGPLEQYF. This rearrangement joins TRBV18 to TRBJ2-7, with D unclear. The CDR3 is 12 amino acids. The V gene lost 5 bases and the J gene lost 6 bases, with 11 bases spanning the gap. The germline V gene has CDR1 KGHSH and CDR2 LQKENI.

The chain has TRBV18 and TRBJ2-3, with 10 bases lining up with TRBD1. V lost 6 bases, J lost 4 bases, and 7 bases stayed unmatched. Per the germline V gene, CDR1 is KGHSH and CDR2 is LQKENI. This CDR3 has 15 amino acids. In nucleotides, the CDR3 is TGTGCCAGCTCGGGCGGGACAGGGGATTCAGATACGCAGTATTTT. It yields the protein CASSGGTGDSDTQYF.